One sample yielded the 25 T cell receptor beta chains listed below, sequenced in a study of control samples from healthy donors and cancer patients. Profiled with immunoSEQ multiplex PCR; TCRdb holds only in-frame clones, not every one. The repertoire holds about 74,000 clones, about 88% seen once, with approximately 5.1% in the top ten. Specimen: blood. Source of these receptors: a woman aged 45 to 65 in good health.

This clone has just a few counts. The chain recombines TRBV18 with TRBJ1-2; no definite D call. This CDR3 contains 13 residues. Germline CDR1 and CDR2: KGHSH and LQKENI. Trimming removed 2 bases from V and 7 bases from J, with 11 bases in between. The CDR3 protein is CASSPVGSAGYTF. The CDR3 bases are TGTGCCAGCTCACCAGTAGGGAGTGCTGGCTACACCTTC.

The gene calls are TRBV23-1 and TRBJ2-7, with 10 bases lining up with TRBD1. TRBV23-1 falls under the ORF class, with uncertain function. The CDR3 loop spans 14 amino acids. Trimming at V came to 6 bases and at J to 3 bases, leaving 5 bases not matched to a gene. CDR3 loop: CASRHRDRGYEQYF. CDR3 bases: TGCGCCAGCAGACACCGGGACAGGGGCTACGAGCAGTACTTC.

The rearrangement joins TRBV12-3 or TRBV12-4 to TRBJ2-7, with D hard to call. Trimming stripped 1 base from V and 5 bases from J, with 9 bases between. The CDR3 has 13 amino acids. CDR3 nucleotides: TGTGCCAGCAGTTTAGTACAACTCCACGAGCAGTACTTC. This translates into CASSLVQLHEQYF.

The chain combines TRBV6-1 with TRBJ1-1; D ambiguous. The CDR3 has 14 amino acids. CDR1 and CDR2 from the germline V gene are MNHNS and SASEGT. V was cut by 2 bases and J by 13 bases, with 20 bases left in between. DNA for the CDR3: TGTGCCAGCAGTGAAATTAAGGAAAATGAGCCCATTTTCTTT. Its protein is CASSEIKENEPIFF.

The chain combines TRBV6-4 with TRBJ2-7, with a tentative D call TRBD1 (6 bases). Germline V CDR1 and CDR2: MRHNA, SNTAGT. V shed 7 bases and J shed 0 bases, with 10 bases lying between them. CDR3 size: 13 residues. CDR3 nucleotides: TGTGCCAGCATCTCGACAGGCTCCTACGAGCAGTACTTC. It translates to CASISTGSYEQYF.

V gene TRBV12-3 or TRBV12-4 combines with J gene TRBJ1-2; possibly TRBD1 for D (5 bases). V gave up 8 bases and J gave up 4 bases, with 14 bases separating them. The CDR3 runs 13 residues. CDR3 amino acids: CASCKGQGYGYTF. The CDR3, as DNA: TGTGCCAGCTGCAAGGGGCAAGGCTATGGCTACACCTTC.

The table lists this clone with a count of one. The chain links TRBV19 to TRBJ2-3; 11 nucleotides line up with TRBD2. The CDR3 covers 17 residues. Germline CDR1 is LNHDA and CDR2 is SQIVND (reference sequence). J lost 4 bases, V lost 4 bases, and 10 bases had no gene match. Here the CDR3 DNA reads TGTGCCAGTAGTACCTCTAAACTAGCGGGGGTTGCAGATACGCAGTATTTT. It codes for CASSTSKLAGVADTQYF.

The chain links TRBV3-1 (or the pseudogene TRBV3-2) to TRBJ2-4; D not certain. CDR1 and CDR2 from the germline V gene are LGHDT and YNNKEL (reference sequence). The V and J ends lost 0 bases and 5 bases respectively, with 5 bases between them. There are 13 residues in the CDR3. CDR3 residues: CASSQDRQNIQYF. The CDR3 DNA follows: TGTGCCAGCAGCCAAGATCGCCAAAACATTCAGTACTTC.

Details on this clone: An end of the junction differs from the germline gene, which may be a read error. The chain has TRBV2 and TRBJ1-5; TRBD1 might be the D (5 bases). Germline CDR1 SNHLY, CDR2 FYNNEI. CDR3 length: 14 residues. CDR3 protein: CASREGVGSQPQHF. In nucleotides, the CDR3 is TGTGCCAGCAGGGAAGGGGTCGGGAGTCAGCCCCAGCATTTT. The variable domain in full, with the rest retrieved from reference TRBV2 and TRBJ1-5, is EPEVTQTPSHQVTQMGQEVILRCVPISNHLYFYWYRQILGQKVEFLVSFYNNEISEKSEIFDDQFSVERPDGSNFTLKIRSTKLEDSAMYFCASREGVGSQPQHFGDGTRLSIL.

The V gene is TRBV11-3, the J gene TRBJ2-3, with 8 positions matching TRBD1. Losses at the gene ends were 7 bases for V and 4 bases for J; bases not matched to a gene: 10. CDR1 SGHNT and CDR2 YENEEA come from the germline V gene. This CDR3 spans 15 amino acids. CDR3 nucleotide sequence: TGTGCCAGCACCAAAGGGACAGGAGGCGCAGATACGCAGTATTTT. Translating gives CASTKGTGGADTQYF.

This chain joins TRBV19 and TRBJ1-2, with D uncertain. CDR3 length: 12 residues. Germline V lookup: CDR1 LNHDA, CDR2 SQIVND (reference sequence). Trimming took 3 bases from V and 5 from J, leaving 7 bases between them. This CDR3 reads CASSMRNYGYTF. Written as DNA, the CDR3 is TGTGCCAGTAGTATGAGAAATTATGGCTACACCTTC.

The chain couples TRBV19 to TRBJ1-4, with D unclear. The CDR3 is 14 residues long. V was cut by 7 bases and J by 0 bases, with 9 bases left in between. The germline V gene has CDR1 LNHDA and CDR2 SQIVND (reference sequence). CDR3 sequence reads: CASTPGATNEKLFF. CDR3 nucleotide sequence: TGTGCCAGTACTCCGGGAGCAACTAATGAAAAACTGTTTTTT.

The chain joins TRBV2 to TRBJ1-1; no clear D gene. The CDR3 loop spans 11 amino acids. The V gene's germline CDR1 is SNHLY and CDR2 FYNNEI. V was clipped by 6 bases and J by 6 bases, with 8 bases between them. The CDR3 spells CASRITPEAFF. The CDR3 region has the DNA TGTGCCAGCAGGATTACACCTGAAGCTTTCTTT.

The rearrangement links TRBV7-6 to TRBJ2-3, with D perhaps matching TRBD2 (7 bases). The CDR3 has 18 amino acids. The V end lost 3 bases, the J end lost 1 base, and 20 bases lay between the germline ends. Germline loops: CDR1 SGHVS, CDR2 FNYEAQ. The CDR3 region is CASSLEMGGPRGTDTQYF. CDR3 bases: TGTGCCAGCAGCTTGGAAATGGGGGGGCCGAGGGGCACAGATACGCAGTATTTT. The entire variable domain, with the rest obtained from reference TRBV7-6 and TRBJ2-3, is as follows: GAGVSQSPRYKVTKRGQDVALRCDPISGHVSLYWYRQALGQGPEFLTYFNYEAQQDKSGLPNDRFSAERPEGSISTLTIQRTEQRDSAMYRCASSLEMGGPRGTDTQYFGPGTRLTVL.

Here the CDR3 reads CASSFPRVALHF. Here the CDR3 DNA reads TGTGCCAGCAGCTTTCCACGAGTGGCCCTCCACTTT. The chain carries TRBV5-8 and TRBJ1-6; no clear D gene. Germline V CDR1 and CDR2: SGHTS, YDEGEE. This CDR3 region has 12 residues. V was clipped by 2 bases and J by 14 bases, with 11 bases between them.

The V call is TRBV5-1, the J call TRBJ1-4, with D possibly matching TRBD1 (6 bases). Looked up from germline, CDR1 is SGHRS and CDR2 is YFSETQ. The CDR3 spans 14 residues. V lost 4 bases to trimming and J lost 12 bases, with 19 bases between them. In DNA form, the CDR3 reads TGCGCCAGCAGCGAGAATCTAATTAAGGGGGAACTGTTTTTT. This encodes CASSENLIKGELFF.

V and J are TRBV4-1 and TRBJ1-1, with a possible D match to TRBD1 (5 bases). Germline loops: CDR1 MGHRA, CDR2 YSYEKL. The CDR3 length is 18 residues. V was pared by 0 bases and J by 1 base, with 18 bases between. CDR3 loop: CASSQEGYEARGNTEAFF. CDR3 nucleotides: TGCGCCAGCAGCCAAGAAGGGTATGAGGCGAGGGGGAACACTGAAGCTTTCTTT.

V and J are TRBV3-1 (or the pseudogene TRBV3-2) and TRBJ2-1; TRBD1 is a possible D gene (6 bases). The CDR3 consists of 12 residues. Trimming stripped 0 bases from V and 10 bases from J, with 7 bases between. The germline V gene has CDR1 LGHDT and CDR2 YNNKEL (reference sequence). CDR3 residues: CASSQETGEQFF. The DNA of the CDR3 is TGTGCCAGCAGCCAAGAAACAGGGGAGCAGTTCTTC.

The chain employs TRBV3-1 (or the pseudogene TRBV3-2) and TRBJ2-7; 8 bases are shared with TRBD2. The CDR3 has 17 residues. Germline values: CDR1 LGHDT, CDR2 YNNKEL (reference sequence). The trim removed 4 bases at V and 2 bases at J, leaving 13 bases unmatched. In DNA form, the CDR3 reads TGTGCCAGCAGCCCCCGGGGGGGCGGGGGTCCCACCTACGAGCAGTACTTC. Translated: CASSPRGGGGPTYEQYF.

The chain recombines TRBV7-2 with TRBJ2-1, with D perhaps TRBD2 (6 bases). The CDR3 extends over 14 amino acids. Deletions cut 5 bases from V and 8 bases from J, with 16 bases between. The germline gives CDR1 SGHTA, CDR2 FQGNSA. This CDR3 reads CASSQVTSSDEQFF. In DNA form, the CDR3 reads TGTGCCAGCAGCCAAGTGACTAGTTCCGATGAGCAGTTCTTC. Full variable domain (rest looked up from reference TRBV7-2 and TRBJ2-1): GAGVSQSPSNKVTEKGKDVELRCDPISGHTALYWYRQSLGQGLEFLIYFQGNSAPDKSGLPSDRFSAERTGGSVSTLTIQRTQQEDSAVYLCASSQVTSSDEQFFGPGTRLTVL.

V is TRBV12-3 or TRBV12-4 and J is TRBJ1-5; no firm D call. Trimming took 5 bases from V and 0 from J, leaving 5 bases between them. The CDR3 runs to 13 residues. CDR3 sequence: CASSQGSNQPQHF. The CDR3 DNA reads as TGTGCCAGCAGTCAAGGTAGCAATCAGCCCCAGCATTTT.

The chain couples TRBV2 to TRBJ1-5, with TRBD1 matching 7 bases. Germline CDR1 and CDR2: SNHLY and FYNNEI. CDR3 length equals 14 residues. V gave up 1 base and J gave up 6 bases; unmatched junction bases: 3. As DNA, the CDR3 is TGTGCCAGCAGTGAAGTGACAGGGATTCAGCCCCAGCATTTT. The encoded protein is CASSEVTGIQPQHF.

V is TRBV18 and J is TRBJ2-3, with unresolved D. V was pared by 9 bases and J by 2 bases, with 6 bases between. The CDR3 length is 11 residues. The germline gives CDR1 KGHSH, CDR2 LQKENI. The CDR3, as DNA: TGTGCCAGTTCTAACACAGATACGCAGTATTTT. This gives the protein CASSNTDTQYF.

The V and J genes are TRBV5-1 and TRBJ2-7; weak D call: TRBD1 (6 bases). Germline V gene sequence: CDR1 SGHRS, CDR2 YFSETQ. V shed 0 bases and J shed 7 bases, with 14 bases lying between them. This CDR3 is built from 14 residues. The CDR3 reads CASSLGQGWGEQYF. In nucleotides, the CDR3 is TGCGCCAGCAGCTTGGGGCAGGGGTGGGGAGAGCAGTACTTC.

V gene TRBV7-9 combines with J gene TRBJ1-2, with D unresolved. CDR1 is SEHNR and CDR2 is FQNEAQ in the germline V gene (reference sequence). CDR3 length: 13 residues. Trimming took 3 bases from V and 2 from J, leaving 7 bases between them. The CDR3 DNA sequence: TGTGCCAGCAGCTTCGAGGCCAACTATGGCTACACCTTC. Translated: CASSFEANYGYTF.